This TCR beta chain was identified in a study of blood T cell repertoires in COVID-19. At the level of the study: Italy, Spain and the United States were the sources of the convalescent and acute COVID-19 samples. From T cells, B-cell-depleted T cells, or PBMCs came the material, which was cDNA or gDNA.

V was pared by 2 bases and J by 3 bases, with 5 bases of the junction left unmatched. Germline V gene data show CDR1 as SGDLS and CDR2 as YYNGEE. The length of the CDR3 is 16 residues. In the study's own analysis: Estimates of nucleated cell counts were drawn from the amplification of reference gene primers. Sequencing was performed with immunoSEQ multiplex PCR; in TCRdb, only in-frame clones are kept and a portion is missing. V and J calls and clone size are copied from that table; D and trimming were computed from the DNA. The top ten clones hold roughly 9% of a sample with 50,000 to 75,000 clones, 91% of them seen once.

This TCR came from a human donor in a cohort sampled during active COVID-19. The sequencing input was peripheral blood. J is TRBJ2-3 and V is TRBV9, with 11 bases fitting TRBD2. The DNA of the CDR3 is TGTGCCAGCAGCGTCCTAGCGGGGGGCGCGACAGATACGCAGTATTTT. Amino acids: CASSVLAGGATDTQYF.